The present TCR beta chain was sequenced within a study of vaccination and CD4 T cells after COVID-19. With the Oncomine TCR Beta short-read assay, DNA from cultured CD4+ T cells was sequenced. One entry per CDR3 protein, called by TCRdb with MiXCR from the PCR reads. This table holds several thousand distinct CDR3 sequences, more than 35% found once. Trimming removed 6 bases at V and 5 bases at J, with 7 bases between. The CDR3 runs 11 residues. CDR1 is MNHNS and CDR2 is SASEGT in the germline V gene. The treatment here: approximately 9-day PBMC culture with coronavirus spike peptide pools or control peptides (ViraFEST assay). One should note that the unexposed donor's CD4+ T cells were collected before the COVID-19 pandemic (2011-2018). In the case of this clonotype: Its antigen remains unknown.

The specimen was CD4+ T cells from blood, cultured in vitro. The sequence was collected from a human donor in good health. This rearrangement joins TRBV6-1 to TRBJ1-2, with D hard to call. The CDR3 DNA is TGTGCCAGCAGCGACCCATATGGCTACACCTTC. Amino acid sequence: CASSDPYGYTF.